This record concerns one TCR beta chain sequence. This clone has only one observation. The antigen it binds to is not known. No base quality information exists; no much larger clone differs at one position. The data were obtained in a study of beta chain features in type 1 diabetes (dated by TCRdb to 2017 to 2018). Regarding the complete study: Mean age, gender distribution, total cell number and subset yield were not different between patients and healthy donors. A total of 85 million to 140 million sorted cells were examined across all samples, and a strong correlation was observed between cell number per subset and RNA yield. The study compared TCRB repertoires of sorted circulating CD4+ T cell subsets between recently diagnosed type 1 diabetes patients and matched healthy donors. Whereas all 28 donors provided naive and central memory subsets, regulatory and stem cell-like memory subsets were isolated from just 8 patients and about 8 healthy donors. Results and caveats for the whole study, not just this receptor: Because small numbers of individuals were included in the HLA sub-analyses, any influence of HLA type on TCRB rearrangement was left unresolved. Because cDNA was sequenced instead of genomic DNA, highly expressing activated cells could be over-represented, though the groups showed no difference in activation or CD3 levels. Naive, central memory and regulatory TCRB repertoires appeared to be more alike among patients than among healthy donors. At VDJ recombination sites, patients with type 1 diabetes made fewer insertions and deleted more nucleotides, a pattern implying thymic rearrangement abnormalities. In all four CD4+ subsets, TCRB CDR3 length was moderately but significantly shorter in type 1 diabetes patients. PCR might favor shorter templates, but patient and control samples were amplified and corrected together, so any skew would affect both groups equally.

The High Capacity cDNA Reverse Transcription Kit was used to reverse transcribe all of the isolated RNA, meaning that expressed TCRB transcripts were what got sequenced. Deep immunoSEQ sequencing was applied to naive, central memory and regulatory T cell samples, giving an average of around 4 million total reads per sample. After sorted cells were lysed in RLT buffer, RNA was extracted with DNase-treated RNeasy Micro or Mini kits, with the choice depending on cell number. To prevent cross-contamination, each cell subset was processed individually, whereas patient and healthy donor samples were processed jointly. Using the immunoSEQ multiplex PCR, TCRB sequences were amplified from cDNA into 87-bp fragments spanning the CDR3 region. Amplicons were sequenced on the Illumina HiSeq platform. Processing in the source paper ran as follows. PCR bias was computationally corrected using synthetic template baselines, reads within Hamming distance 2 were collapsed, and singletons that could not be merged were discarded. Reads were aligned to IMGT to assign V, D and J genes, CDR3 length, and insertions or deletions at six rearrangement sites. Within each subset, clonotype counts were normalized to sorted cell number, after which true diversity and Gini coefficients were computed with the tcR R package. The overlap coefficient, calculated on TCRB nucleotide sequences, was used to quantify repertoire sharing. Out-of-frame TCRB sequences from naive cells were analyzed as a proxy for the pre-selection repertoire. Entries here come from immuneACCESS through TCRdb and include only in-frame sequences with V and J called. Some clones fail to appear in such tables; in the studies checked, an unresolved V gene covers under half of the shortfall, and the cause of the remainder is unknown. The V and J calls and the clone size are those of that table, but D and trimming were determined from the DNA. The sample profile shows hundreds of thousands of clones; roughly two thirds of them were found once. 0.053% of the sample is held by the ten biggest clonotypes.

Each donor gave one peripheral blood draw, averaging about 120 mL, which was collected into heparinised tubes. Using a panel that included CD45RO, CCR7, CD25, CD127, CD95 and CD27, naive, central memory, regulatory and stem cell-like memory CD4+ T cells were sorted on a BD FACSAria II. Purity was above 98% for every sorted population. PBMCs were isolated right away by Lymphoprep density gradient centrifugation and were stained directly, without culture. Samples were stained and sorted in pairs, with one healthy donor and one patient per experiment, so that batch effects were minimized. Its CDR3 holds 14 amino acids, cysteine through phenylalanine. Here the CDR3 DNA is all that survives: 42 bases in frame from base 1. Trimming takes 6 bases from V and 2 bases from J, and the germline ends sit 13 bases apart. Sequences SSHAT (CDR1) and FNYEAQ (CDR2) are obtained from the germline V gene (reference sequence).

The rearranged chain carries TRBV7-7 and TRBJ2-5, with TRBD1 perhaps the D gene, on 6 matching bases. Source material: naive CD4+ T cells from blood. The cell subset or site label, as the study defines it: true naive CD4+ T cells. This clonotype was sampled from a man aged 30 to 45 in good health. The nucleotide sequence is given as TGTGCCAGCAGTCCGACAGGAGTTCAAGAGACCCAGTACTTC. It encodes CASSPTGVQETQYF.